The 15 T cell receptor beta chains below come from one sample, sequenced in a study of blood T cell repertoires in COVID-19. The protocol was immunoSEQ multiplex PCR, while the TCRdb copy is restricted to in-frame clones and leaves out a portion. The table has about 170,000 clones, around nine tenths seen once. Material for sequencing was peripheral blood. All receptors derive from a man aged 65 to 79 with acute or convalescent COVID-19.

J is TRBJ2-7 and V is TRBV25-1, with 8 bases that match TRBD1. Germline V gene data show CDR1 as MGHDK and CDR2 as SYGVNS. With V trimmed by 4 bases and J by 6 bases, 11 bases remained unmatched. CDR3 length equals 15 residues. Here the CDR3 DNA reads TGTGCCAGCAGTGCATGGACAGGGAATTCGGTCGAGCAGTACTTC. It encodes CASSAWTGNSVEQYF.

The V call is TRBV9, the J call TRBJ2-1; TRBD2 matches at 8 bases. The CDR3 is 16 amino acids. J gave up 3 bases and V 0 bases, and 5 bases lay outside the gene matches. The germline gives CDR1 SGDLS, CDR2 YYNGEE. The DNA of the CDR3 is TGTGCCAGCAGCGTAGAGGCGGGAGGTAACTACAATGAGCAGTTCTTC. Its protein product is CASSVEAGGNYNEQFF.

The chain recombines TRBV5-4 with TRBJ2-7; D is unclear. CDR1 SGHNT and CDR2 YYREEE come from the germline V gene (reference sequence). Trimming cost V 4 bases and J 7 bases, with 15 bases left between them. The CDR3 totals 13 residues. The CDR3 is CASSDGGLGEQYF. Here the CDR3 DNA reads TGTGCCAGCAGCGACGGTGGGCTTGGGGAGCAGTACTTC. The complete variable domain, with remaining parts taken from reference TRBV5-4 and TRBJ2-7, reads ETGVTQSPTHLIKTRGQQVTLRCSSQSGHNTVSWYQQALGQGPQFIFQYYREEENGRGNFPPRFSGLQFPNYSSELNVNALELDDSALYLCASSDGGLGEQYFGPGTRLTVT.

This chain links TRBV5-1 with TRBJ1-1; a weak D match, TRBD1 (6 bases). Germline lookup yields CDR1 SGHRS and CDR2 YFSETQ. Trimming pared 1 base from V and 2 bases from J, leaving 9 bases between. There are 14 residues in the CDR3. As DNA, the CDR3 is TGCGCCAGCAGCTTGTTGGACAGTAACACTGAAGCTTTCTTT. Its translation is CASSLLDSNTEAFF.

This chain joins TRBV5-6 and TRBJ2-5; D perhaps matches TRBD1 (6 bases). The CDR3 sequence is 13 residues long. Looked up from germline, CDR1 is SGHDT and CDR2 is YYEEEE. V dropped 5 bases and J dropped 4 bases, with 12 bases sitting between them. The CDR3 is CASSLQGAETQYF. The DNA of the CDR3 is TGTGCCAGCAGTCTACAGGGTGCAGAGACCCAGTACTTC.

This chain joins TRBV4-1 and TRBJ2-3; D gene unclear. With 6 bases removed from V and 5 bases from J, the gap between germline ends came to 9 bases. The germline V gene encodes CDR1 MGHRA and CDR2 YSYEKL. The CDR3 consists of 12 residues. The CDR3 DNA reads as TGCGCCAGCAGAGGAGCTGGAGATACGCAGTATTTT. Translation: CASRGAGDTQYF.

The rearrangement links TRBV7-9 to TRBJ2-5; 12 nucleotides match TRBD2. Germline trimming cut 1 base from V and 5 bases from J; bases unmatched to any gene: 5. Germline-derived CDR1 and CDR2 are SEHNR and FQNEAQ (reference sequence). The CDR3 consists of 16 residues. In nucleotides, the CDR3 is TGTGCCAGCAGCTTAGGTCTAGCGGGAGGGTCGGAGACCCAGTACTTC. The encoded protein is CASSLGLAGGSETQYF.

The chain links TRBV12-3 or TRBV12-4 to TRBJ1-2, with 7 bases aligning to TRBD1. The CDR3 totals 13 residues. With 6 bases clipped from V and 4 bases from J, the junction kept 5 bases outside the gene matches. CDR3 nucleotide sequence: TGTGCCAGCAGGCAGACAGGGATCTATGGCTACACCTTC. Encoded protein: CASRQTGIYGYTF.

About this clone: At one boundary the junction diverges from the germline segment, which might be a read error. The gene calls are TRBV2 and TRBJ1-2; D unclear. This CDR3 is 9 amino acids long. Germline V gene data show CDR1 as SNHLY and CDR2 as FYNNEI. This chain's CDR3 is CASSDRGYF. The CDR3 DNA follows: TGTGCCAGCAGTGATCGCGGTTACTTC.

In its sample, this clone was seen a few times. The sample holds other DNA sequences that translate to the same CDR3. The chain carries TRBV6-2 or TRBV6-3 and TRBJ2-1; 8 bases match TRBD2. The CDR3 sequence is 17 residues long. CDR1 is MNHEY, CDR2 SVGEGT, per germline. The trim removed 3 bases at V and 4 bases at J, leaving 11 bases unmatched. The CDR3 nucleotides are TGTGCCAGCAGTTATTCACCCCCGCGGGGGGTTTACAATGAGCAGTTCTTC. It specifies CASSYSPPRGVYNEQFF.

V is TRBV7-2 and J is TRBJ1-2, with TRBD1 as a possible D gene (6 bases). Trimming cost V 2 bases and J 6 bases, with 13 bases left between them. The CDR3 consists of 14 residues. Germline CDR1 reads SGHTA; CDR2 reads FQGNSA. In DNA, the CDR3 is TGTGCCAGCAGCTTACGACAGGCGCTCCATGGCTACACCTTC. This translates into CASSLRQALHGYTF.

This clone has only one observation. The J gene is TRBJ1-1, the V gene TRBV10-1; D may be TRBD1 (5 bases). The germline V gene has CDR1 WNHNN and CDR2 SYGVQD (reference sequence). The V gene lost 9 bases and the J gene lost 5 bases, with 16 bases spanning the gap. There are 13 residues in the CDR3. The CDR3 DNA reads as TGCGCCAGTCGTTTGGGGCCCGCAACTGAAGCTTTCTTT. This codes for CASRLGPATEAFF.

The chain uses TRBV4-3 and TRBJ1-6; TRBD1 is a possible D gene (5 bases). Trimming removed 3 bases at V and 10 bases at J, with 13 bases between. Germline CDR1 is LGHNA and CDR2 is YSLEER. There are 14 residues in the CDR3. The CDR3 DNA sequence: TGCGCCAGCAGCCACGTTCAGGGAAACTCACCCCTCCACTTT. As protein: CASSHVQGNSPLHF.

This rearrangement joins TRBV25-1 to TRBJ2-1; 8 bases fit TRBD2. Germline assignment: CDR1 MGHDK and CDR2 SYGVNS. The junction had 3 bases not matched to a gene; V was cut back by 5 bases and J by 0 bases. This CDR3 contains 15 residues. The CDR3 is CASSPSGSSYNEQFF. CDR3 sequence (DNA): TGTGCCAGCAGTCCAAGCGGGAGCTCCTACAATGAGCAGTTCTTC.

The chain uses TRBV3-1 (or the pseudogene TRBV3-2) and TRBJ2-7; no firm D call. This CDR3 contains 13 residues. The V end lost 0 bases, the J end lost 7 bases, and 10 bases lay between the germline ends. The germline CDR1 and CDR2 sequences are LGHDT and YNNKEL (reference sequence). The CDR3 protein is CASSQETTIEQYF. CDR3 nucleotide sequence: TGTGCCAGCAGCCAAGAAACTACGATTGAGCAGTACTTC.